Listed below are T cell receptor beta chains from one sample, sequenced in a study of blood T cell repertoires in COVID-19. Measured with immunoSEQ multiplex PCR; TCRdb has only the in-frame clones, and not every one. The sample records over 100,000 clones, 70% to 85% being singletons. Specimen: peripheral blood. The receptors were sampled from an elderly woman with active or convalescent COVID-19. The CDR3 runs from the conserved cysteine through the conserved F or W. Fields, in order: J gene, CDR3 length, clone size, D gene, V gene, CDR3 DNA, CDR3 protein. The D gene is left open where the match is weak. Clone size is stated in some rows and not others, as once, few, many or a class when expanded.

J gene: TRBJ1-1
CDR3 length: 13
clone size: NA
D gene: NA
V gene: TRBV14
CDR3 DNA: TGTGCCAGCAGCCAGGGAGTTTCCACTGAAGCTTTCTTT
CDR3 protein: CASSQGVSTEAFF

J gene: TRBJ2-5
CDR3 length: 14
clone size: NA
D gene: TRBD2
V gene: TRBV11-1
CDR3 DNA: TGTGCCAGCAGCAATTTAGCGGGCCAAGAGACCCAGTACTTC
CDR3 protein: CASSNLAGQETQYF

J gene: TRBJ2-3
CDR3 length: 15
clone size: NA
D gene: TRBD2
V gene: TRBV7-3
CDR3 DNA: TGTGCCAGCAGCCGGACTAGCGGGGTCACAGATACGCAGTATTTT
CDR3 protein: CASSRTSGVTDTQYF

J gene: TRBJ1-2
CDR3 length: 16
clone size: NA
D gene: TRBD1
V gene: TRBV5-1
CDR3 DNA: TGCGCCAGCAGCCTAAACACAGGACAGGCCGTTTATGGCTACACCTTC
CDR3 protein: CASSLNTGQAVYGYTF

J gene: TRBJ1-5
CDR3 length: 20
clone size: NA
D gene: TRBD1
V gene: TRBV15
CDR3 DNA: TGTGCCACCAGCAGAGATTTGACGGGACAGGGGGTGCTGAGCAATCAGCCCCAGCATTTT
CDR3 protein: CATSRDLTGQGVLSNQPQHF

J gene: TRBJ1-1
CDR3 length: 14
clone size: NA
D gene: NA
V gene: TRBV6-2/TRBV6-3
CDR3 DNA: TGTGCCAGCAGTTTGACAGAAGGAAACACTGAAGCTTTCTTT
CDR3 protein: CASSLTEGNTEAFF

J gene: TRBJ1-2
CDR3 length: 13
clone size: NA
D gene: NA
V gene: TRBV27
CDR3 DNA: TGTGCCAGCAGTTTGGGTAGCACCTATGGCTACACCTTC
CDR3 protein: CASSLGSTYGYTF

J gene: TRBJ2-3
CDR3 length: 16
clone size: NA
D gene: TRBD2
V gene: TRBV7-9
CDR3 DNA: TGTGCCAGCAGCTCTAGGGAGGGGAAGGGATCAGATACGCAGTATTTT
CDR3 protein: CASSSREGKGSDTQYF

J gene: TRBJ2-1
CDR3 length: 16
clone size: NA
D gene: NA
V gene: TRBV6-4
CDR3 DNA: TGTGCCAGCAGTGACTCTGGCGGGTGGGGGGTTGATGAGCAGTTCTTC
CDR3 protein: CASSDSGGWGVDEQFF

J gene: TRBJ1-5
CDR3 length: 15
clone size: NA
D gene: NA
V gene: TRBV6-5
CDR3 DNA: TGTGCCAGCAGTTACTCGGTATGGGGCGGTCAGCCCCAGCATTTT
CDR3 protein: CASSYSVWGGQPQHF

J gene: TRBJ2-5
CDR3 length: 15
clone size: NA
D gene: TRBD2
V gene: TRBV5-1
CDR3 DNA: TGCGCCAGCAGCCCGGGGACTAGCGGGACAGAGACCCAGTACTTC
CDR3 protein: CASSPGTSGTETQYF

J gene: TRBJ2-5
CDR3 length: 14
clone size: NA
D gene: TRBD1
V gene: TRBV18
CDR3 DNA: TGTGCCAGCTCCCGGGACAGCTATGGCGGGACCCAGTACTTC
CDR3 protein: CASSRDSYGGTQYF

J gene: TRBJ1-2
CDR3 length: 15
clone size: few
D gene: NA
V gene: TRBV2
CDR3 DNA: TGTGCCAGCAGGGGTCTGACAACTTCTAACTATGGCTACACCTTC
CDR3 protein: CASRGLTTSNYGYTF

J gene: TRBJ1-4
CDR3 length: 16
clone size: NA
D gene: TRBD1
V gene: TRBV5-1
CDR3 DNA: TGCGCCAGCAGCTTGCAGGGACAGGGGTGGAGTGAAAAACTGTTTTTT
CDR3 protein: CASSLQGQGWSEKLFF

J gene: TRBJ1-4
CDR3 length: 15
clone size: NA
D gene: TRBD1
V gene: TRBV19
CDR3 DNA: TGTGCCAGTAGTAAGACAGGGATTGGATTTGAAAAACTGTTTTTT
CDR3 protein: CASSKTGIGFEKLFF

J gene: TRBJ2-7
CDR3 length: 14
clone size: NA
D gene: NA
V gene: TRBV10-3
CDR3 DNA: TGTGCCATCAGTGAACGGGATAGGTCCTACGAGCAGTACTTC
CDR3 protein: CAISERDRSYEQYF

J gene: TRBJ1-2
CDR3 length: 14
clone size: NA
D gene: NA
V gene: TRBV7-9
CDR3 DNA: TGTGCCAGCAGCCCCTGGACAGACCTAGGCGGCTACACCTTC
CDR3 protein: CASSPWTDLGGYTF

J gene: TRBJ1-5
CDR3 length: 18
clone size: NA
D gene: NA
V gene: TRBV11-3
CDR3 DNA: TGTGCCAGCCAAAACGGGGACAACAGTATGTTGTCCAATCAGCCCCAGCATTTT
CDR3 protein: CASQNGDNSMLSNQPQHF

J gene: TRBJ2-2
CDR3 length: 16
clone size: NA
D gene: NA
V gene: TRBV9
CDR3 DNA: TGTGCCAGCAGCGTAATCGCGGGGTTCAGAACCGGGGAGCTGTTTTTT
CDR3 protein: CASSVIAGFRTGELFF

J gene: TRBJ1-2
CDR3 length: 13
clone size: NA
D gene: NA
V gene: TRBV7-9
CDR3 DNA: TGTGCCAGCAGCCCAAGCAGGAACTATGGCTACACCTTC
CDR3 protein: CASSPSRNYGYTF

J gene: TRBJ2-7
CDR3 length: 14
clone size: NA
D gene: NA
V gene: TRBV5-1
CDR3 DNA: TGCGCCAGCAGCCCGCCTGGAGGTTCCTACGAGCAGTACTTC
CDR3 protein: CASSPPGGSYEQYF

J gene: TRBJ1-2
CDR3 length: 17
clone size: NA
D gene: TRBD1
V gene: TRBV25-1
CDR3 DNA: TGTGCCAGCCAACCATCTCAACCGGGACAGGGCGACTATGGCTACACCTTC
CDR3 protein: CASQPSQPGQGDYGYTF

J gene: TRBJ2-5
CDR3 length: 16
clone size: NA
D gene: TRBD2
V gene: TRBV19
CDR3 DNA: TGTGCCAGTAGTGCCCTCGGAGCGGGATTGATAGAGACCCAGTACTTC
CDR3 protein: CASSALGAGLIETQYF

J gene: TRBJ2-1
CDR3 length: 14
clone size: NA
D gene: NA
V gene: TRBV5-1
CDR3 DNA: TGCGCCAGCAGAGACAGTTTGTGGGGCAATGAGCAGTTCTTC
CDR3 protein: CASRDSLWGNEQFF

J gene: TRBJ1-4
CDR3 length: 13
clone size: NA
D gene: TRBD1
V gene: TRBV29-1
CDR3 DNA: TGCAGCGTTGAACGGGGACAGAGAGAAAAACTGTTTTTT
CDR3 protein: CSVERGQREKLFF

J gene: TRBJ2-6
CDR3 length: 15
clone size: NA
D gene: NA
V gene: TRBV7-9
CDR3 DNA: TGTGCCAGCAGCTTTTACGGGACAGGGGCCAACGTCCTGACTTTC
CDR3 protein: CASSFYGTGANVLTF

J gene: TRBJ2-7
CDR3 length: 13
clone size: NA
D gene: TRBD1
V gene: TRBV19
CDR3 DNA: TGTGCCAGTAGCCCAGGGGGTATCTACGAGCAGTACTTC
CDR3 protein: CASSPGGIYEQYF

J gene: TRBJ1-3
CDR3 length: 17
clone size: few
D gene: NA
V gene: TRBV5-4
CDR3 DNA: TGTGCCAGCAGCTTGGGAGGGGGGGGCCGAGGTGGAAACACCATATATTTT
CDR3 protein: CASSLGGGGRGGNTIYF

J gene: TRBJ2-1
CDR3 length: 13
clone size: few
D gene: NA
V gene: TRBV5-6
CDR3 DNA: TGTGCCAGCAGCCCGACTAGACTCGATGAGCAGTTCTTC
CDR3 protein: CASSPTRLDEQFF

J gene: TRBJ1-2
CDR3 length: 12
clone size: NA
D gene: NA
V gene: TRBV7-9
CDR3 DNA: TGTGCCAGCAGCTCCGTACCAGATGGCTACACCTTC
CDR3 protein: CASSSVPDGYTF

J gene: TRBJ2-5
CDR3 length: 15
clone size: NA
D gene: NA
V gene: TRBV7-9
CDR3 DNA: TGTGCCAGCAGCTTAGGGCAGTTGTACCAAGAGACCCAGTACTTC
CDR3 protein: CASSLGQLYQETQYF

J gene: TRBJ2-1
CDR3 length: 17
clone size: NA
D gene: NA
V gene: TRBV19
CDR3 DNA: TGTGCCAGTAGTATCCCCAGAGCGGAGTCTCTGGGGAATGAGCAGTTCTTC
CDR3 protein: CASSIPRAESLGNEQFF

J gene: TRBJ1-2
CDR3 length: 12
clone size: NA
D gene: NA
V gene: TRBV7-2
CDR3 DNA: TGTGCCAGCAGCCAAAGCGCCGGGGGCTACACCTTC
CDR3 protein: CASSQSAGGYTF

J gene: TRBJ1-5
CDR3 length: 16
clone size: NA
D gene: NA
V gene: TRBV6-1
CDR3 DNA: TGTGCCAGCAGTGAGCAGGACAGTGAGAGCAATCAGCCCCAGCATTTT
CDR3 protein: CASSEQDSESNQPQHF

J gene: TRBJ1-2
CDR3 length: 17
clone size: NA
D gene: TRBD1
V gene: TRBV15
CDR3 DNA: TGTGCCACCAGCAGAGATCTCGGGACAGGGGGCCGGGGAGGCTACACCTTC
CDR3 protein: CATSRDLGTGGRGGYTF

J gene: TRBJ2-3
CDR3 length: 17
clone size: NA
D gene: TRBD2
V gene: TRBV5-1
CDR3 DNA: TGCGCCAGCAGCTTACCCCTCCCGGGGGGGGCGACAGATACGCAGTATTTT
CDR3 protein: CASSLPLPGGATDTQYF

J gene: TRBJ1-2
CDR3 length: 14
clone size: NA
D gene: NA
V gene: TRBV10-3
CDR3 DNA: TGTGCCATCAGTGACCCGGGGAGGTTATATGGCTACACCTTC
CDR3 protein: CAISDPGRLYGYTF

J gene: TRBJ2-7
CDR3 length: 15
clone size: NA
D gene: NA
V gene: TRBV5-1
CDR3 DNA: TGCGCCAGCAGCTTGACCCCGGGGAGCTCCTACGAGCAGTACTTC
CDR3 protein: CASSLTPGSSYEQYF

J gene: TRBJ1-1
CDR3 length: 15
clone size: NA
D gene: TRBD1
V gene: TRBV5-6
CDR3 DNA: TGTGCCAGCATCACAGGGGGATTCATGAACACTGAAGCTTTCTTT
CDR3 protein: CASITGGFMNTEAFF

J gene: TRBJ2-1
CDR3 length: 14
clone size: NA
D gene: NA
V gene: TRBV6-4
CDR3 DNA: TGTGCCAGCAGTGACCCCGGGGGAAACAATGAGCAGTTCTTC
CDR3 protein: CASSDPGGNNEQFF

J gene: TRBJ1-4
CDR3 length: 13
clone size: NA
D gene: NA
V gene: TRBV6-2/TRBV6-3
CDR3 DNA: TGTGCCAGCAGCCTAGGACCCGTTGGGGCCGTGTTTTTT
CDR3 protein: CASSLGPVGAVFF

J gene: TRBJ1-2
CDR3 length: 13
clone size: many
D gene: TRBD1
V gene: TRBV18
CDR3 DNA: TGTGCCAGCTCCCCGGGACAGGACTATGGCTACACCTTC
CDR3 protein: CASSPGQDYGYTF

J gene: TRBJ1-6
CDR3 length: 19
clone size: NA
D gene: NA
V gene: TRBV30
CDR3 DNA: TGTGCCTGGAGTTGGGGCATGGAGTCCAATGGAGGGTATAATTCACCCCTCCACTTT
CDR3 protein: CAWSWGMESNGGYNSPLHF

J gene: TRBJ2-1
CDR3 length: 14
clone size: NA
D gene: TRBD1
V gene: TRBV19
CDR3 DNA: TGTGCCAGTGGCCGGGACAGGGGGTTATACGAGCAGTTCTTC
CDR3 protein: CASGRDRGLYEQFF

J gene: TRBJ1-2
CDR3 length: 13
clone size: NA
D gene: TRBD1
V gene: TRBV27
CDR3 DNA: TGTGCCAGCAGTAGGGACAGAAACTATGGCTACACCTTC
CDR3 protein: CASSRDRNYGYTF

J gene: TRBJ2-1
CDR3 length: 15
clone size: NA
D gene: NA
V gene: TRBV2
CDR3 DNA: TGTGCCAGCAGTGACGAGCTTTACTCCTACAATGAGCAGTTCTTC
CDR3 protein: CASSDELYSYNEQFF

J gene: TRBJ2-5
CDR3 length: 16
clone size: NA
D gene: NA
V gene: TRBV6-6
CDR3 DNA: TGTGCCAGCAGTTACGAGTCGGGGTTCGGTTTGGAGACCCAGTACTTC
CDR3 protein: CASSYESGFGLETQYF

J gene: TRBJ1-2
CDR3 length: 12
clone size: once
D gene: NA
V gene: TRBV20-1
CDR3 DNA: TGCAGTGCTAGTTCGGACACTGCTGGCTACACCTTC
CDR3 protein: CSASSDTAGYTF

J gene: TRBJ1-5
CDR3 length: 13
clone size: NA
D gene: TRBD1
V gene: TRBV19
CDR3 DNA: TGTGCCAGTAGGGGACAGCCTAATCAGCCCCAGCATTTT
CDR3 protein: CASRGQPNQPQHF

J gene: TRBJ1-2
CDR3 length: 14
clone size: NA
D gene: NA
V gene: TRBV28
CDR3 DNA: TGTGCCAGCAGGCGAAAAGACAGGTGGGAAGGCTACACCTTC
CDR3 protein: CASRRKDRWEGYTF